This T cell receptor (beta chain) was recovered during a study of OX40 agonist ivuxolimab in advanced cancers. Study background: It was ivuxolimab, an agonistic anti-OX40 (CD134) antibody, that patients were treated with. Those treated in dose escalation had hepatocellular carcinoma, melanoma, renal cell cancer or head and neck cancer.

The CDR3 consists of 12 residues. Between the trimmed V and J ends, which lost 4 bases and 3 bases, there was a span of 4 bases. The germline CDR1 and CDR2 sequences are SEHNR and FQNEAQ (reference sequence). TCRdb's table, derived via immunoSEQ multiplex PCR, lists solely in-frame clones and lacks some. The sample shows tens of thousands of clones, approximately 85% of them seen only once. The study sampled blood at baseline, cycle 4 day 1, and cycle 7 day 1. The sequences come from CD4+ or CD8+ T cells sorted from blood, collected in a trial of the OX40 agonist ivuxolimab. The chain is built from TRBV7-9 and TRBJ1-5; D unclear. The receptor's source is an adult with an advanced solid tumor such as melanoma, head and neck, liver or kidney cancer. In nucleotides, the CDR3 is TGTGCCAGCAGCTCCCCCAATCAGCCCCAGCATTTT. It codes for CASSSPNQPQHF.